This record looks at one T cell receptor beta chain sequence and its context. The antigen is undetermined. Sequencing of cultured CD4+ T cell DNA used the Oncomine TCR Beta short-read assay. One entry per CDR3 protein, called by TCRdb with MiXCR from the PCR reads. The sample shows roughly 20,000 distinct CDR3 sequences, 51% of them seen only once. This sample was taken from a study of vaccination and CD4 T cells after COVID-19. In the study overall: At days 161 to 241 and at day 14 post-vaccination, a few convalescent patients were sampled. Study observations and caveats: In convalescent patients, a median approximately 90% of post-vaccine SARS-CoV-2-reactive clones appeared only after vaccination.

Germline loops: CDR1 MDHEN, CDR2 SYDVKM. CDR3 length equals 14 residues. Trimming left V 11 bases short and J 4 bases short, with 17 bases between. Time point defined: late sampling 161 to 241 days after vaccination in a few convalescent patients. Treatment denoted: roughly 11-day PBMC culture with coronavirus spike peptide pools or control peptides (ViraFEST assay). Wells that each held approximately 2.1 million PBMCs were cultured with roughly 9.5 IU/ml IL-2 and approximately 9.6 ug/ml peptide pools. Sequenced material: CD4+ T cells from blood, cultured in vitro, taken about 7 months after SARS-CoV-2 vaccination. The sequence was collected from a human donor who had recovered from COVID-19. The chain links TRBV28 to TRBJ1-4, with D perhaps TRBD1 (5 bases). The CDR3 DNA sequence: TGTGCCGGGGGGGGAGGAGGGAATAATGAAAAACTGTTTTTT. This sequence encodes CAGGGGGNNEKLFF. Full variable domain (remainder filled in from reference TRBV28 and TRBJ1-4): DVKVTQSSRYLVKRTGEKVFLECVQDMDHENMFWYRQDPGLGLRLIYFSYDVKMKEKGDIPEGYSVSREKKERFSLILESASTNQTSMYLCAGGGGGNNEKLFFGSGTQLSVL.